This T cell receptor (beta chain) was sequenced for a study of technical replicates of blood from several donors. CDR1 and CDR2 from the germline V gene are SGDLS and YYNGEE. J was trimmed by 5 bases and V by 0 bases; bases with no gene match: 12. This CDR3 is built from 17 residues. Produced via immunoSEQ multiplex PCR; TCRdb's table is partial and in-frame only. The sample consists of fewer than 95,000 clones, 90% to 95% of them appearing once. V is TRBV9 and J is TRBJ2-5; 8 nucleotides line up with TRBD2. Sequenced input: T cells isolated from PBMCs. The sequence came from a human donor in good health. The CDR3 DNA reads as TGTGCCAGCAGCGTAGGGGAAGTTGCGGGGGGAGGGGAGACCCAGTACTTC. This sequence encodes CASSVGEVAGGGETQYF. The full variable domain, with the rest looked up from reference TRBV9 and TRBJ2-5, is DSGVTQTPKHLITATGQRVTLRCSPRSGDLSVYWYQQSLDQGLQFLIQYYNGEERAKGNILERFSAQQFPDLHSELNLSSLELGDSALYFCASSVGEVAGGGETQYFGPGTRLLVL.